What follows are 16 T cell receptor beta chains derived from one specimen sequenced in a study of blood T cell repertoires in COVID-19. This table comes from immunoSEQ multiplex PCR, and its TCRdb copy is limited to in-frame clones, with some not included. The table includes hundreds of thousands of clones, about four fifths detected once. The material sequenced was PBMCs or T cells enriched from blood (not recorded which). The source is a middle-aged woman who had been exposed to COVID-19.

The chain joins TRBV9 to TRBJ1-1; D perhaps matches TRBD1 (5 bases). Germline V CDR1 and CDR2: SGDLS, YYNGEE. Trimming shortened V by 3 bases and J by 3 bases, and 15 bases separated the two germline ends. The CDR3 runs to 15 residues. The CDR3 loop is CASSALGGMDTEAFF. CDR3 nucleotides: TGTGCCAGCAGCGCCTTGGGGGGGATGGACACTGAAGCTTTCTTT.

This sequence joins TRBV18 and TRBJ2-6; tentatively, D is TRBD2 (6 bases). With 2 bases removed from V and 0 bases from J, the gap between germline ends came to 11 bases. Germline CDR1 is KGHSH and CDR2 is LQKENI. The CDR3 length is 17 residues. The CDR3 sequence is CASSPTGVNSGANVLTF. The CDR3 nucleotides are TGTGCCAGCTCACCAACGGGGGTTAACTCTGGGGCCAACGTCCTGACTTTC.

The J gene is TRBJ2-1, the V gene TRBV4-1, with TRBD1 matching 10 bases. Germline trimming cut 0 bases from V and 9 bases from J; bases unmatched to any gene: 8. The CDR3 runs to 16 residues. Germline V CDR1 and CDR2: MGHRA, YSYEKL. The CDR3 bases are TGCGCCAGCAGCCAAGATCGAGGACAGGGGGTTGGTGAGCAGTTCTTC. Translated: CASSQDRGQGVGEQFF.

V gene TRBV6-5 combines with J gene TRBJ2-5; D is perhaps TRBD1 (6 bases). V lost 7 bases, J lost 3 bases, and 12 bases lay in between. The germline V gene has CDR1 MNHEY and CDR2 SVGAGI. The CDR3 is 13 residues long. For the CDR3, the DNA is TGTGCCAGCACCGGAGCAGGGGAAGAGACCCAGTACTTC. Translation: CASTGAGEETQYF.

The CDR3 here is CASSPPRGPGANVLTF. In nucleotides, the CDR3 is TGTGCCAGCAGCCCCCCTAGGGGGCCTGGGGCCAACGTCCTGACTTTC. This sequence joins TRBV5-6 and TRBJ2-6; TRBD1 agrees at 7 bases. J was trimmed by 2 bases and V by 4 bases; bases with no gene match: 6. The CDR3 length is 16 residues. In germline, CDR1 is SGHDT, CDR2 YYEEEE.

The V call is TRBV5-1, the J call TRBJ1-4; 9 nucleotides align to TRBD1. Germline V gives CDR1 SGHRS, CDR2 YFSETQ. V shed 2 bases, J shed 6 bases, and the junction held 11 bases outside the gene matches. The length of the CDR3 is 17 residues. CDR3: CASSFTLQGAVDEKLFF. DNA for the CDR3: TGCGCCAGCAGCTTTACCTTACAGGGGGCGGTCGATGAAAAACTGTTTTTT.

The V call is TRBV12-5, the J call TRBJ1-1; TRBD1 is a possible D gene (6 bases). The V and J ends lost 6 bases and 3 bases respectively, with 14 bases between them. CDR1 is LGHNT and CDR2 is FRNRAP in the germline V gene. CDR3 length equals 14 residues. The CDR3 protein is CASGPQGPDTEAFF. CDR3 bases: TGTGCTAGTGGCCCTCAGGGGCCGGACACTGAAGCTTTCTTT. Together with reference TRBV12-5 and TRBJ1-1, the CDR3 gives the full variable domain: DARVTQTPRHKVTEMGQEVTMRCQPILGHNTVFWYRQTMMQGLELLAYFRNRAPLDDSGMPKDRFSAEMPDATLATLKIQPSEPRDSAVYFCASGPQGPDTEAFFGQGTRLTVV.

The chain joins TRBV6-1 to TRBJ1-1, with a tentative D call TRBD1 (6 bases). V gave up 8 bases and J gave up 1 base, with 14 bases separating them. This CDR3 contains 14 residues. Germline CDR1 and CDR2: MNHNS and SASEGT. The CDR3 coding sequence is TGTGCCAGCGCCTGGACAGTGAGGAACACTGAAGCTTTCTTT. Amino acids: CASAWTVRNTEAFF.

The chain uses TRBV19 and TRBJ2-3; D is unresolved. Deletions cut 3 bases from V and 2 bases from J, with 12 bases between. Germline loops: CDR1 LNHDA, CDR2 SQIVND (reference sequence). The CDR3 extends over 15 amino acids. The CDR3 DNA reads TGTGCCAGTAGTATGGTACAGCTACCCACAGATACGCAGTATTTT. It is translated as CASSMVQLPTDTQYF.

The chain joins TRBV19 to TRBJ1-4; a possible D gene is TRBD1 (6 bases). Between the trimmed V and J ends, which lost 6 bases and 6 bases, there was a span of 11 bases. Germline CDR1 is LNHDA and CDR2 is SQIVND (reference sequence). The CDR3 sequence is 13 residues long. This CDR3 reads CASRQGSDEKLFF. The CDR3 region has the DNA TGTGCCAGTAGGCAGGGGTCGGATGAAAAACTGTTTTTT. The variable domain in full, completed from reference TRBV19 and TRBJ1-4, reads DGGITQSPKYLFRKEGQNVTLSCEQNLNHDAMYWYRQDPGQGLRLIYYSQIVNDFQKGDIAEGYSVSREKKESFPLTVTSAQKNPTAFYLCASRQGSDEKLFFGSGTQLSVL.

Here the CDR3 reads CASSWMGAGNQPQHF. CDR3 DNA: TGTGCCAGCAGCTGGATGGGGGCCGGCAATCAGCCCCAGCATTTT. The chain links TRBV28 to TRBJ1-5; D is perhaps TRBD1 (6 bases). Between the trimmed V and J ends, which lost 6 bases and 2 bases, there was a span of 14 bases. Per the germline V gene, CDR1 is MDHEN and CDR2 is SYDVKM. The CDR3 has 15 amino acids.

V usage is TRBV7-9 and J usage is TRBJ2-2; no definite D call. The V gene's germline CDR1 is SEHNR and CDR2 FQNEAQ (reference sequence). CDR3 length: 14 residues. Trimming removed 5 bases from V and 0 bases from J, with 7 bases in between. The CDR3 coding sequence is TGTGCCAGCAGCCCCCCCACGAACACCGGGGAGCTGTTTTTT. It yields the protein CASSPPTNTGELFF. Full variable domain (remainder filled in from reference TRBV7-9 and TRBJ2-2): DTGVSQNPRHKITKRGQNVTFRCDPISEHNRLYWYRQTLGQGPEFLTYFQNEAQLEKSRLLSDRFSAERPKGSFSTLEIQRTEQGDSAMYLCASSPPTNTGELFFGEGSRLTVL.

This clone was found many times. This chain's CDR3 is CASSLWTSGNTGELFF. The CDR3 nucleotides read TGTGCCAGCAGTTTATGGACTAGCGGGAACACCGGGGAGCTGTTTTTT. The chain has TRBV27 and TRBJ2-2; 10 bases agree with TRBD2. The CDR3 covers 16 residues. V lost 1 base to trimming and J lost 1 base; unmatched junction nucleotides: 0. CDR1 MNHEY and CDR2 SMNVEV come from the germline V gene (reference sequence).

CDR3 sequence (DNA): TGTGCCAGCAGTTTAAACAGGGCCGGGGAGCTGTTTTTT. Protein product: CASSLNRAGELFF. The chain has TRBV12-3 or TRBV12-4 and TRBJ2-2, with D maybe TRBD1 (6 bases). There are 13 residues in the CDR3. Between the trimmed V and J ends, which lost 2 bases and 6 bases, there was a span of 7 bases.

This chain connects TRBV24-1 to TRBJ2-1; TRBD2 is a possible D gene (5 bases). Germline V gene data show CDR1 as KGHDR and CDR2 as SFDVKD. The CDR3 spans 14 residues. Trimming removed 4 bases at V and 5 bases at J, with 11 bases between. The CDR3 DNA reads TGTGCCACCAGTGAATCCGGGATCCACAATGAGCAGTTCTTC. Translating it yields CATSESGIHNEQFF.

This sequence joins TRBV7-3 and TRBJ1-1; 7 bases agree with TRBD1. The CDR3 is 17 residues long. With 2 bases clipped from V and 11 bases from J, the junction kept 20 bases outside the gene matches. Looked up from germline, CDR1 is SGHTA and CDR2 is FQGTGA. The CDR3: CASSLLARAGTEGRAFF. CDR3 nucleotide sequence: TGTGCCAGCAGCTTATTAGCCCGGGCCGGGACAGAGGGGCGGGCTTTCTTT.